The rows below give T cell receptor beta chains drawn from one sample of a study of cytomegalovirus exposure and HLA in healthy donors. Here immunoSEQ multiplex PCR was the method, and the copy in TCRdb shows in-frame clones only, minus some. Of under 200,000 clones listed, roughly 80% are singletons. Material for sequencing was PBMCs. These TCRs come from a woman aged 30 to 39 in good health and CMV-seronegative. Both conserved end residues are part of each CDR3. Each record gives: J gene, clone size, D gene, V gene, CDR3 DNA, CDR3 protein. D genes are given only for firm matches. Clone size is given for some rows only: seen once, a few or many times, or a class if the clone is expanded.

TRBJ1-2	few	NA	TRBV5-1	TGCGCCAGCAGACCACCTAGTAACTATGGCTACACCTTC	CASRPPSNYGYTF
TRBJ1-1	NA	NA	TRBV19	TGTGCCAGTAGTAGGGGAGGGCACTACATGAACACTGAAGCTTTCTTT	CASSRGGHYMNTEAFF
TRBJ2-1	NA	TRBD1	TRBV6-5	TGTGCCAGCAGTACGGGGACAGGGGGCATAAATGAGCAGTTCTTC	CASSTGTGGINEQFF
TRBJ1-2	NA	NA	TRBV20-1	TGCAGTCGGACAACTAACTATGGCTACACCTTC	CSRTTNYGYTF
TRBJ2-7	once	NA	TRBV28	TGTGCCAGCTTTTCGTGGACAGACTCCTACGAGCAGTACTTC	CASFSWTDSYEQYF
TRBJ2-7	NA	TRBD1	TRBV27	TGTGCCAGCGGTATTCCCGGGACAGGGAACGAGCAGTACTTC	CASGIPGTGNEQYF
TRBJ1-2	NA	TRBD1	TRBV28	TGTGCCAGCAGTTTACCTGGGACAGACTTTAGCTACACCTTC	CASSLPGTDFSYTF
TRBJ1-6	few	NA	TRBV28	TGTGCCAGCAGTTCTTTAGGGGTCGATTCACCCCTCCACTTT	CASSSLGVDSPLHF
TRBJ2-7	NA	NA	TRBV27	TGTGCCAGCACCAGAACCTTAACGGGGGGCACCTACGAGCAGTACTTC	CASTRTLTGGTYEQYF
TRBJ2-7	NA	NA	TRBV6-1	TGTGCCAGTTGGACGGGGGTCTCCTACGAGCAGTACTTC	CASWTGVSYEQYF
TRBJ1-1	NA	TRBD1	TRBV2	TGTGCCAGCAGTGAAGTTGACAGGGACCACACTGAAGCTTTCTTT	CASSEVDRDHTEAFF
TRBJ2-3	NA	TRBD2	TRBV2	TGTGCCAGCAGCGATGAGGGACTAGCGGGGGGGCCTGATACGCAGTATTTT	CASSDEGLAGGPDTQYF
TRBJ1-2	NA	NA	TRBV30	TGTGCCTGGAGGGCGACGGGTAGGAGGGGCTACACCTTC	CAWRATGRRGYTF
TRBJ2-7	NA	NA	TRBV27	TGTGCCAGCAGTAGGGGAGGATCCTACGAGCAGTACTTC	CASSRGGSYEQYF
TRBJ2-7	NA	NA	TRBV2	TGTGCCAGCAGGGAGAGAGGTTACGAGCAGTACTTC	CASRERGYEQYF
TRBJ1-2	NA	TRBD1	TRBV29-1	TGCAGCGCCCGGACAGGTTTCGGTGGCTACACCTTC	CSARTGFGGYTF
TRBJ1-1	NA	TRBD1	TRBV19	TGTGCCAGTAGGCACTACAGGGGGCGAGGGTGGAACACTGAAGCTTTCTTT	CASRHYRGRGWNTEAFF
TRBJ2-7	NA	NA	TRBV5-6	TGTGCCAGCAGCTCATTTGGACAGCTTCAATTGGGGCAGTACTTC	CASSSFGQLQLGQYF
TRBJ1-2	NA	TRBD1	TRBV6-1	TGTGCCAGCACTATGGACAGGGGGCCTCTCTATGGCTACACCTTC	CASTMDRGPLYGYTF
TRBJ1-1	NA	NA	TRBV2	TGTGCCAGCAGGCGGCTGATTCCGTACCTTCCGGAAGCTTTCTTT	CASRRLIPYLPEAFF
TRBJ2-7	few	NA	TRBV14	TGTGCCAGCAGCCTCAGTCAGGAGCAGTACTTC	CASSLSQEQYF
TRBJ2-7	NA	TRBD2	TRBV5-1	TGCGCCAGCCGACAAAGCCCGGGGGGGCCGACTCCTCCCGAGCAGTACTTC	CASRQSPGGPTPPEQYF
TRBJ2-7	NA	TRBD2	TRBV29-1	TGCAGCGCCGGCGGGGGTTCGGTCGAGCAGTACTTC	CSAGGGSVEQYF
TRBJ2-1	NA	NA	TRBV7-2	TGTGCCAGCAGCTTCTCCAGGTACTACAATGAGCAGTTCTTC	CASSFSRYYNEQFF
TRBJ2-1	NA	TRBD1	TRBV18	TGTGCCAGCTCTATAGGGGGCTCGGAGTTCTTC	CASSIGGSEFF
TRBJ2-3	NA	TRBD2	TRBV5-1	TGCGCCAGCAGCCCCCCGTCTAGCGGTGGCGCAGATACGCAGTATTTT	CASSPPSSGGADTQYF
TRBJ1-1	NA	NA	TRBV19	TGTGCCAGTGGTGCCCAGGGATCCGAAGCTTTCTTT	CASGAQGSEAFF
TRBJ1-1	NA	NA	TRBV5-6	TGTGCCAGCAGGCAGGGGCCGGGGACTGAAGCTTTCTTT	CASRQGPGTEAFF
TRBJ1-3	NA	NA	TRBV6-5	TGTGCCAGCAGCTTCCTTTCTGGAAACACCATATATTTT	CASSFLSGNTIYF
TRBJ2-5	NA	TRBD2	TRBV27	TGTGCCAGCGGAAGACTAGCGAGAGAGACCCAGTACTTC	CASGRLARETQYF
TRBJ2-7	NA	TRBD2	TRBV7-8	TGTGCCAGCAGATCCTCGGGAGCGGGGCCCTACGAGCAGTACTTC	CASRSSGAGPYEQYF
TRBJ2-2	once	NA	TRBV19	TGTGCCAGTAGCTCGGTGCCGGGCACCGGGGAGCTGTTTTTT	CASSSVPGTGELFF
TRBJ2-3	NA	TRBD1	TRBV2	TGTGCCAGCAGTACTGGGGACAGGGATGATACGCAGTATTTT	CASSTGDRDDTQYF
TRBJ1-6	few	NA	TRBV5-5	TGTGCCAGCAGCTCATACTCCTTCGGGGTGGAATCCTATAATTCACCCCTCCACTTT	CASSSYSFGVESYNSPLHF
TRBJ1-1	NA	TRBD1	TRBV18	TGTGCCAGCTCACAGACAGGGCGGAACACTGAAGCTTTCTTT	CASSQTGRNTEAFF
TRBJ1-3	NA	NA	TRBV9	TGTGCCAGCAGCGCCGGATGGGGAGCCTCTGGAAACACCATATATTTT	CASSAGWGASGNTIYF
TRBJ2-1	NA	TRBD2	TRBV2	TGTGCCAGCAGTGAGTTTGGTAGCGGGGTTTCTTACAATGAGCAGTTCTTC	CASSEFGSGVSYNEQFF
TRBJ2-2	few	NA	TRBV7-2	TGTGCCAGCAGCTCATGGGCTAGGGGTACCGGGGAGCTGTTTTTT	CASSSWARGTGELFF
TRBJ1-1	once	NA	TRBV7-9	TGTGCCAGCAGCTTAGGAACAGTTATCGGGGTCACTGAAGCTTTCTTT	CASSLGTVIGVTEAFF
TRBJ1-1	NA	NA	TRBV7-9	TGTTCCAGCAGCTTGGGCCAGGTAACTGAAGCTTTCTTT	CSSSLGQVTEAFF
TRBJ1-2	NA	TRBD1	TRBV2	TGTGCCAGCAATGAGGACGGAGGGGGCGCGGGTGGCTACACCTTC	CASNEDGGGAGGYTF
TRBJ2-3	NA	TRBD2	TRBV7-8	TGTGCCAGCAGCGCCACTAGAGCGGGGAGAAATACGCAGTATTTT	CASSATRAGRNTQYF
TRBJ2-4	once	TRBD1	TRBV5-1	TGCGCCAGCAGCTTGGATACAGCAGGGGGCGCTGGGAACATTCAGTACTTC	CASSLDTAGGAGNIQYF
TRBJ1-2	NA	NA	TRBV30	TGTGCCTGGACTACCACGGGAGGGGCGTATTATGGCTACACCTTC	CAWTTTGGAYYGYTF
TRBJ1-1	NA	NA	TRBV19	TGTGCCAGTAGTATGTTAGGCGGCACTGAAGCTTTCTTT	CASSMLGGTEAFF
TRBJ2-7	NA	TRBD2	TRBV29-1	TGCAGCGTTCGCCTGGGACTATATCCCTACGAGCAGTACTTC	CSVRLGLYPYEQYF
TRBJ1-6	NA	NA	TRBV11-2	TGTGCCAGCAGCTCCCTAGGGGTCGGCCTTAGATCACCCCTCCACTTT	CASSSLGVGLRSPLHF
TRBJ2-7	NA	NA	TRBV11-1	TGTGCCAGCAGCTTAGGGACACCCTACGAGCAGTACTTC	CASSLGTPYEQYF
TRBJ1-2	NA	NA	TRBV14	TGTGCCAGCAGCGGGGAAAGGACTTTCGGGGACTATGGCTACACCTTC	CASSGERTFGDYGYTF
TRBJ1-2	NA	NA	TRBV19	TGTGCCAGTAGTATAGTTGCAACAGGGTCGAGCTATGGCTACACCTTC	CASSIVATGSSYGYTF
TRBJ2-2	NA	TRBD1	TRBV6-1	TGTGCCAGCAGTGCACTAGGGGGCTCGTGGAACACCGGGGAGCTGTTTTTT	CASSALGGSWNTGELFF
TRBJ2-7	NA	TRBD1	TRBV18	TGTGCCAGCTCACCCGGGACAGGGGATTACGAGCAGTACTTC	CASSPGTGDYEQYF
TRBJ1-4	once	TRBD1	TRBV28	TGTGCCAGCAGTTCGGACAGGCGGGGCTCTAATGAAAAACTGTTTTTT	CASSSDRRGSNEKLFF
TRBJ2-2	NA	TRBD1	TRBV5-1	TGCGCCAGCAGCTTGGGACAGGGCATAACCGGGGAGCTGTTTTTT	CASSLGQGITGELFF
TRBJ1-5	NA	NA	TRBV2	TGTGCCAGCAGTGAGGTTGGGGGAGGGGATCAGCCCCAGCATTTT	CASSEVGGGDQPQHF
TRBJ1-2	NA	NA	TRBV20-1	TGCAGTGCTTCTAATGGCTACACCTTC	CSASNGYTF
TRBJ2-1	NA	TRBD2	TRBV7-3	TGTGCCAGCAGCCCCGGACTAGCGGGGGGCCTCCGACCCTACAATGAGCAGTTCTTC	CASSPGLAGGLRPYNEQFF
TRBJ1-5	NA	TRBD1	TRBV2	TGTGCCAGCAGTTCACTTCGGACAGGGGGCACGAGCAATCAGCCCCAGCATTTT	CASSSLRTGGTSNQPQHF
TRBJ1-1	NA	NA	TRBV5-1	TGCGCCAGCAGCTTGGATTTCGGCACTGAAGCTTTCTTT	CASSLDFGTEAFF
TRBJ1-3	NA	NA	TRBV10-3	TGTGCCATCACCCCGGGACTGAACTCTGGAAACACCATATATTTT	CAITPGLNSGNTIYF